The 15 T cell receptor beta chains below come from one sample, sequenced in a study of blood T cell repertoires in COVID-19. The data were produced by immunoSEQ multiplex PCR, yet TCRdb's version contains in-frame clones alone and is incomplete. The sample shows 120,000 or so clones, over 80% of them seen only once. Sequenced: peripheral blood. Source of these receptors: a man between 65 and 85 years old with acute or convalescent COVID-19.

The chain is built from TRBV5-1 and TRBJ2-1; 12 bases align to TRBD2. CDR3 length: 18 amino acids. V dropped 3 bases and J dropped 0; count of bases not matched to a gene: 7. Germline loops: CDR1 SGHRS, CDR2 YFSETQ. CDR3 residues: CASSSRLAGESSYNEQFF. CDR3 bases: TGCGCCAGCAGCTCAAGACTAGCGGGGGAAAGCTCCTACAATGAGCAGTTCTTC.

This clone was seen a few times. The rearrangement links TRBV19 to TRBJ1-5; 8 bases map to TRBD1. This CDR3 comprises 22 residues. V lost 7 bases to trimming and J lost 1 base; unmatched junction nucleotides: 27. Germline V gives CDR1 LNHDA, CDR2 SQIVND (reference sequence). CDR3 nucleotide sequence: TGTGCCAGTACCCTCTACCGGCGGGGGCAAGTGACAGGGGATGGGAGCAATCAGCCCCAGCATTTT. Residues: CASTLYRRGQVTGDGSNQPQHF.

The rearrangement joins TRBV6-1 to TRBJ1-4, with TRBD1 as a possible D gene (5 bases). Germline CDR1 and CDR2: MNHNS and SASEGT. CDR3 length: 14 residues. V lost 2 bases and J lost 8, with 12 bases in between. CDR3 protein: CASSEQGGGEKLFF. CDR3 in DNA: TGTGCCAGCAGTGAACAGGGCGGTGGCGAAAAACTGTTTTTT.

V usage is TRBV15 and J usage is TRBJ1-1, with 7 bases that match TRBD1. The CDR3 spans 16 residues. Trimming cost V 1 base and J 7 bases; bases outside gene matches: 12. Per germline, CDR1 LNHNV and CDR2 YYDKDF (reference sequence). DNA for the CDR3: TGTGCCACCAGCAGAGGGCAGGGGGGATTATTGAGTGAAGCTTTCTTT. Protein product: CATSRGQGGLLSEAFF.

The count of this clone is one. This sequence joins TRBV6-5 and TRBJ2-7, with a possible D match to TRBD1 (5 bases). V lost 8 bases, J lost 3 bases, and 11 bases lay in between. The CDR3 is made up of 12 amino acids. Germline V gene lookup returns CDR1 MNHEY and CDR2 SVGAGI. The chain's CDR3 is CASQDTSYEQYF. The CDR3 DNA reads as TGTGCCAGCCAGGACACGAGCTACGAGCAGTACTTC.

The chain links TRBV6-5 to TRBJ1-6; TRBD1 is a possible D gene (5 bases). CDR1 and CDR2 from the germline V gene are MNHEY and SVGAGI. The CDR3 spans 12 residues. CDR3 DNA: TGTCAGGCAGGGTTCTATAATTCACCCCTCCACTTT. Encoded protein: CQAGFYNSPLHF.

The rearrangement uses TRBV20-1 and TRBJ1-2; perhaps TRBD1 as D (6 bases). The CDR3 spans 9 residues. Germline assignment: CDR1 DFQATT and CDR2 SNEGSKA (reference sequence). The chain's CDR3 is CMDSYGYTF. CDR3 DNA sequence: TGCATGGACAGCTATGGCTACACCTTC.

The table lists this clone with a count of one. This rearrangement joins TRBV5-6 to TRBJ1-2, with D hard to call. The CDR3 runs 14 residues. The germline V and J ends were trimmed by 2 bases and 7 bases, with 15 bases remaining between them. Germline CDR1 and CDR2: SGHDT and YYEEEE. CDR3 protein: CASSFPEGLGGYTF. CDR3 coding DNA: TGTGCCAGCAGCTTCCCAGAGGGATTAGGTGGCTACACCTTC.

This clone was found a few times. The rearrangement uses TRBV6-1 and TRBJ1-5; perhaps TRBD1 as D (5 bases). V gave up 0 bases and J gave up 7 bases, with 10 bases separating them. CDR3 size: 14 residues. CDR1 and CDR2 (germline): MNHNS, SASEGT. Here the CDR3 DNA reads TGTGCCAGCAGTGAAGCTGGAGGGGTGCAGCCCCAGCATTTT. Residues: CASSEAGGVQPQHF.

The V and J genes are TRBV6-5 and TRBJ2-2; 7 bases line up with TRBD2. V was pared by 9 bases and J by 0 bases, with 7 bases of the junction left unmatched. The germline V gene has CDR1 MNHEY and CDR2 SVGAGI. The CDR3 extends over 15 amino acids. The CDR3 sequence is CASGSRGANTGELFF. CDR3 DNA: TGTGCCAGTGGGAGCCGGGGGGCGAACACCGGGGAGCTGTTTTTT.

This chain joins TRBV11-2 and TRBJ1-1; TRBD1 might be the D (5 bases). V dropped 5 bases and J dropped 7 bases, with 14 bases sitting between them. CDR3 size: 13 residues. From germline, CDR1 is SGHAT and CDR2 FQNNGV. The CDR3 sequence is CASSPGSQGEAFF. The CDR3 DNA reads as TGTGCCAGCAGCCCCGGGTCCCAGGGTGAAGCTTTCTTT. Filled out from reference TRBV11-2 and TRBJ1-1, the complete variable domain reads EAGVAQSPRYKIIEKRQSVAFWCNPISGHATLYWYQQILGQGPKLLIQFQNNGVVDDSQLPKDRFSAERLKGVDSTLKIQPAKLEDSAVYLCASSPGSQGEAFFGQGTRLTVV.

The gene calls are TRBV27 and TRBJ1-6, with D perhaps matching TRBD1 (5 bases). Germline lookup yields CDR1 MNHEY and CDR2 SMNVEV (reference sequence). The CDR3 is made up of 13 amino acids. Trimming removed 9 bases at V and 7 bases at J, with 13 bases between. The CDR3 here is CASSDSGNSPLHF. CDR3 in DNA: TGTGCCAGTTCCGACAGCGGGAATTCACCCCTCCACTTT.

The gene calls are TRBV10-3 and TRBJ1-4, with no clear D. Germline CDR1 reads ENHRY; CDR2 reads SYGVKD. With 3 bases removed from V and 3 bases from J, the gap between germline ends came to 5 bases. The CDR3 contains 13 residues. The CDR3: CAISDRPNEKLFF. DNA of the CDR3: TGTGCCATCAGTGACAGGCCTAATGAAAAACTGTTTTTT.

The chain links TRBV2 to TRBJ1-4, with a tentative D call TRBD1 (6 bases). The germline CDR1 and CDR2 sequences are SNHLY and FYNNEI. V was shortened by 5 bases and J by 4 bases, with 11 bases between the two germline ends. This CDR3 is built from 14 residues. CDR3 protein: CASSHREGNEKLFF. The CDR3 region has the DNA TGTGCCAGCAGTCACAGGGAGGGTAATGAAAAACTGTTTTTT.

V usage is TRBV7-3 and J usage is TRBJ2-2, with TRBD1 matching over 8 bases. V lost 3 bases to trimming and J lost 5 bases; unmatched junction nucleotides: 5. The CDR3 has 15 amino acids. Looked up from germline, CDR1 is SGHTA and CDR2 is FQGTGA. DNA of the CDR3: TGTGCCAGCAGCTTTGCAGGGGGCTGGACCGGGGAGCTGTTTTTT. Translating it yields CASSFAGGWTGELFF.